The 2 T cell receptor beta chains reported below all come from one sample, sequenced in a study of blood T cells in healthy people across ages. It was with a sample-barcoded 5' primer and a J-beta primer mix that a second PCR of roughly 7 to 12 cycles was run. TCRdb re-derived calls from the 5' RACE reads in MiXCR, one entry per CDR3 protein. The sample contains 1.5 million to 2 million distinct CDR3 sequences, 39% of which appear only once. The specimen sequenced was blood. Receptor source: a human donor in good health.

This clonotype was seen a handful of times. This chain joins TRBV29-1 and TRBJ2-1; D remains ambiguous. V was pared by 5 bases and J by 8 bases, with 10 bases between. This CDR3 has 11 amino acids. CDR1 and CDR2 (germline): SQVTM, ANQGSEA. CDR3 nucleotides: TGCAGCGTTTTGAGTGCCGATGAGCAGTTCTTC. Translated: CSVLSADEQFF.

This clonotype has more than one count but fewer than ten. CDR3 DNA sequence: TGTGCCAGCAGTGGACTAGCGGGGAGCTCCTACAATGAGCAGTTCTTC. It translates to CASSGLAGSSYNEQFF. J is TRBJ2-1 and V is TRBV12-3 or TRBV12-4; 12 bases agree with TRBD2. The CDR3 consists of 16 residues. V was clipped by 5 bases and J by 0 bases; unmatched bases: 2.